Following are 21 T cell receptor beta chains from one sample sequenced in a study of blood T cell repertoires in COVID-19. Data came from immunoSEQ multiplex PCR; TCRdb stores just in-frame clones and leaves some out. The data contain about 25,000 clones, 82% of them seen just once; the ten biggest clones take up about 1.8%. The source material was peripheral blood. Receptors were obtained from a man older than 75 with active or convalescent COVID-19.

This clone has only a few counts. The CDR3 coding sequence is TGTGCCAGCAGTCCACCCCTAAACACTGAAGCTTTCTTT. Translation: CASSPPLNTEAFF. This chain joins TRBV6-5 and TRBJ1-1, with D unclear. V was pared by 5 bases and J by 2 bases, with 9 bases between. The CDR3 has 13 amino acids. Germline CDR1 reads MNHEY; CDR2 reads SVGAGI.

This clone was found a few times. The chain is built from TRBV3-1 (or the pseudogene TRBV3-2) and TRBJ2-3; 9 positions agree with TRBD2. CDR1 LGHDT and CDR2 YNNKEL come from the germline V gene (reference sequence). V gave up 3 bases and J gave up 3 bases; unmatched junction bases: 4. The CDR3 is 15 residues long. CDR3 protein: CASSHAGGGTDTQYF. CDR3 sequence (DNA): TGTGCCAGCAGCCACGCGGGGGGGGGAACAGATACGCAGTATTTT.

The J gene is TRBJ2-1, the V gene TRBV6-5, with TRBD2 matching over 7 bases. Germline V gene lookup returns CDR1 MNHEY and CDR2 SVGAGI. After removal of 6 bases from V and 7 bases from J, the junction contained 6 bases not matched to a gene. The CDR3 has 13 residues. In DNA, the CDR3 is TGTGCCAGCAGACTAGCGACCCCTAATGAGCAGTTCTTC. Amino acids: CASRLATPNEQFF.

The gene calls are TRBV10-3 and TRBJ1-2; 9 bases align to TRBD1. In germline, CDR1 is ENHRY, CDR2 SYGVKD. The CDR3 contains 15 residues. V was pared by 7 bases and J by 4 bases, with 10 bases of the junction left unmatched. The CDR3 here is CAITLGQGPTYGYTF. The CDR3 nucleotides are TGTGCCATCACCCTCGGACAGGGGCCCACCTATGGCTACACCTTC.

This chain uses TRBV7-2 with TRBJ2-3; D may be TRBD2 (5 bases). The CDR3 spans 19 residues. V was cut by 0 bases and J by 4 bases, with 23 bases left in between. CDR1 is SGHTA and CDR2 is FQGNSA in the germline V gene. The CDR3 protein is CASSLAVPQAVRFADTQYF. CDR3 in DNA: TGTGCCAGCAGCTTAGCAGTACCCCAAGCGGTTCGGTTCGCAGATACGCAGTATTTT.

A single count supports this clone. V is TRBV7-9 and J is TRBJ1-2; unclear D gene. In germline, CDR1 is SEHNR, CDR2 FQNEAQ (reference sequence). Trimming cost V 1 base and J 4 bases, with 7 bases left between them. This CDR3 contains 13 residues. CDR3 DNA sequence: TGTGCCAGCAGCTTAGGGGAGCGCTATGGCTACACCTTC. Amino acids: CASSLGERYGYTF.

This sequence joins TRBV4-1 and TRBJ1-2, with D maybe TRBD1 (5 bases). V lost 0 bases, J lost 8 bases, and 16 bases lay in between. Germline CDR1 is MGHRA and CDR2 is YSYEKL. The CDR3 runs to 15 residues. As DNA, the CDR3 is TGCGCCAGCAGCCAAGATCGTGTGGGGGGTAGGGGCTACACCTTC. This encodes CASSQDRVGGRGYTF.

This clone was counted once. V usage is TRBV19 and J usage is TRBJ1-4; D gene ambiguous. Germline V gives CDR1 LNHDA, CDR2 SQIVND (reference sequence). This CDR3 region has 17 residues. Trimming took 6 bases from V and 8 from J, leaving 25 bases between them. As DNA, the CDR3 is TGTGCCAGTAGATCGGACGGCCTAGCTGCCCTGGGGGAAAAACTGTTTTTT. As protein: CASRSDGLAALGEKLFF. The full variable domain, in which reference TRBV19 and TRBJ1-4 provide the parts outside the CDR3, is DGGITQSPKYLFRKEGQNVTLSCEQNLNHDAMYWYRQDPGQGLRLIYYSQIVNDFQKGDIAEGYSVSREKKESFPLTVTSAQKNPTAFYLCASRSDGLAALGEKLFFGSGTQLSVL.

This rearrangement joins TRBV28 to TRBJ2-3; 7 nucleotides match TRBD1. V shed 7 bases and J 14 bases; nucleotides not matched to a gene: 12. The CDR3 totals 12 residues. Per the germline V gene, CDR1 is MDHEN and CDR2 is SYDVKM. CDR3 coding DNA: TGTGCCAGCATCGGAGAGGGACAGTACGGGTATTTT. This encodes CASIGEGQYGYF.

This sequence joins TRBV4-1 and TRBJ2-1, with 10 bases aligning to TRBD2. The trim removed 0 bases at V and 9 bases at J, leaving 2 bases unmatched. Germline CDR1 is MGHRA and CDR2 is YSYEKL. CDR3 length: 14 residues. CDR3 amino acids: CASSQEGLAREQFF. CDR3 in DNA: TGCGCCAGCAGCCAAGAGGGACTAGCGCGTGAGCAGTTCTTC.

There are a few counts of this clone. This chain connects TRBV6-5 to TRBJ2-5; D unresolved. The germline V gene has CDR1 MNHEY and CDR2 SVGAGI. The CDR3 contains 15 residues. V lost 4 bases to trimming and J lost 4 bases, with 16 bases between them. CDR3 nucleotides: TGTGCCAGCAGTTCCCTCCCGCGTGGTGGAGAGACCCAGTACTTC. Translated: CASSSLPRGGETQYF.

The chain couples TRBV27 to TRBJ1-6; 8 bases are shared with TRBD1. The germline V gene encodes CDR1 MNHEY and CDR2 SMNVEV (reference sequence). With 6 bases clipped from V and 7 bases from J, the junction kept 5 bases outside the gene matches. The CDR3 spans 14 residues. CDR3 DNA sequence: TGTGCCAGCAGCGGGACAGGAGGAAATTCACCCCTCCACTTT. It encodes CASSGTGGNSPLHF.

In this sample, this clone turned up once. V gene TRBV6-5 combines with J gene TRBJ1-1; unclear D gene. The germline V gene encodes CDR1 MNHEY and CDR2 SVGAGI. V lost 6 bases to trimming and J lost 6 bases, with 14 bases between them. This CDR3 is 13 amino acids long. The CDR3 sequence is CASRMQEGAEAFF. CDR3 coding DNA: TGTGCCAGCAGAATGCAGGAGGGCGCTGAAGCTTTCTTT.

The chain links TRBV6-5 to TRBJ1-1, with a possible D match to TRBD1 (6 bases). Trimming left V 5 bases short and J 6 bases short, with 13 bases between. The CDR3 contains 13 residues. Germline loops: CDR1 MNHEY, CDR2 SVGAGI. The CDR3 bases are TGTGCCAGCAGTCGTACAGGGAGCGCTGAAGCTTTCTTT. This sequence encodes CASSRTGSAEAFF.

The chain carries TRBV10-3 and TRBJ2-1, with 9 positions matching TRBD2. This CDR3 has 14 amino acids. The V gene's germline CDR1 is ENHRY and CDR2 SYGVKD. Trimming at V came to 11 bases and at J to 7 bases, leaving 12 bases not matched to a gene. CDR3 nucleotide sequence: TGTGCCTCATGGGGAGCTAGCGGGGATAATGAGCAGTTCTTC. It encodes CASWGASGDNEQFF.

The CDR3 here is CSVGGDANYGYTF. CDR3 nucleotide sequence: TGCAGCGTGGGGGGGGACGCTAACTATGGCTACACCTTC. The rearrangement joins TRBV29-1 to TRBJ1-2; weak D call: TRBD1 (5 bases). Germline V lookup: CDR1 SQVTM, CDR2 ANQGSEA. V dropped 6 bases and J dropped 0 bases, with 11 bases sitting between them. The CDR3 sequence is 13 residues long.

This chain links TRBV18 with TRBJ1-1; D uncertain. The germline gives CDR1 KGHSH, CDR2 LQKENI. V gave up 2 bases and J gave up 1 base, with 5 bases separating them. This CDR3 contains 13 residues. CDR3 loop: CASSPTRNTEAFF. CDR3 DNA: TGTGCCAGCTCACCAACGAGGAACACTGAAGCTTTCTTT.

The chain uses TRBV5-5 and TRBJ2-2; TRBD2 matches 13 bases. The CDR3 extends over 16 amino acids. The germline V gene has CDR1 SGHKS and CDR2 YYEKEE (reference sequence). After removal of 4 bases from V and 2 bases from J, the junction contained 2 bases not matched to a gene. Written as DNA, the CDR3 is TGTGCCAGCAGCCGACTAGCGGGGGGAAACACCGGGGAGCTGTTTTTT. It codes for CASSRLAGGNTGELFF.

This clone occurred a few times. V usage is TRBV3-1 (or the pseudogene TRBV3-2) and J usage is TRBJ2-2; perhaps TRBD2 as D (5 bases). Trimming removed 3 bases from V and 6 bases from J, with 14 bases in between. There are 15 residues in the CDR3. Germline V gives CDR1 LGHDT, CDR2 YNNKEL (reference sequence). The CDR3 DNA follows: TGTGCCAGCAGCCAGGCCGGGGTAGCAGCCGGGGAGCTGTTTTTT. Amino acids: CASSQAGVAAGELFF.

Here the CDR3 reads CASSSDRDGQPQHF. CDR3 bases: TGTGCCAGCAGCTCTGACAGGGATGGTCAGCCCCAGCATTTT. The chain has TRBV27 and TRBJ1-5, with TRBD1 matching over 7 bases. Germline V gene sequence: CDR1 MNHEY, CDR2 SMNVEV (reference sequence). The CDR3 totals 14 residues. The trim removed 6 bases at V and 6 bases at J, leaving 8 bases unmatched.

V gene TRBV19 combines with J gene TRBJ2-2; TRBD2 agrees at 7 bases. The germline V gene has CDR1 LNHDA and CDR2 SQIVND (reference sequence). The CDR3 is 15 residues long. The J segment lost 3 bases and the V segment lost 5 bases, leaving 6 bases of the junction unmatched. The CDR3 DNA follows: TGTGCCAGTAGTGAGGGCGGGAGCTACACCGGGGAGCTGTTTTTT. Its protein product is CASSEGGSYTGELFF.